This T cell receptor beta chain was documented in a study of post-analysis software for immune sequencing data. Study-wide findings and caveats: Samples from a shared batch, those prepared together, strongly co-clustered by F measure.

To note about this clonotype: The antigen is unknown.

Researchers reported that TCR beta cDNA libraries carried unique molecular identifiers. TCRdb itself ran the PCR reads through MiXCR, one entry per CDR3 protein. The data hold about 500,000 distinct CDR3 sequences, with under 55% observed a single time. Sample: blood. The receptor's source is a girl aged 10 to 17 with multiple sclerosis.

The CDR3 here is CASSSGTGQYEQYF. In DNA form, the CDR3 reads TGCGCCAGCAGCTCCGGGACAGGGCAATACGAGCAGTACTTC. J is TRBJ2-7 and V is TRBV5-1; 9 nucleotides align to TRBD1. V shed 3 bases and J 4 bases; nucleotides not matched to a gene: 5. Germline CDR1 is SGHRS and CDR2 is YFSETQ. The CDR3 extends over 14 amino acids.